The T cell receptor beta chain under discussion was sequenced for a study of T cells in women clearing cervical HPV infection. Whole-study context: Controls gave blood once infection was undetectable; cases at lesion identification. Overall study findings and caveats: Effector/memory and HPV-specific T cells were not isolated, and association timing is unknown.

Concerning this clone itself: The target antigen is unknown.

The protocol was immunoSEQ multiplex PCR, while the TCRdb copy is restricted to in-frame clones and leaves out a portion. The specimen's table records 30,000 to 35,000 clones. This TCR was recovered from a woman between 18 and 70 years old with a cervical HPV16 infection that either progressed to CIN3+ or cleared (not recorded which). What was sequenced was blood buffy coat.

The CDR3 sequence: CAIRAPWGDEQFF. The part of the CDR3 DNA that was read is TGTGCCATCAGGGCCCCCTGGGGGGATGAG. The chain couples TRBV10-3 to TRBJ2-1; tentative D call: TRBD2 (6 bases). The sequence runs out 3 residues before the end of the CDR3; the remainder is reconstructed from the germline J gene. This CDR3 is 13 amino acids long. Trimming cost V 6 bases and J 8 bases, with 14 bases left between them. In germline, CDR1 is ENHRY, CDR2 SYGVKD.